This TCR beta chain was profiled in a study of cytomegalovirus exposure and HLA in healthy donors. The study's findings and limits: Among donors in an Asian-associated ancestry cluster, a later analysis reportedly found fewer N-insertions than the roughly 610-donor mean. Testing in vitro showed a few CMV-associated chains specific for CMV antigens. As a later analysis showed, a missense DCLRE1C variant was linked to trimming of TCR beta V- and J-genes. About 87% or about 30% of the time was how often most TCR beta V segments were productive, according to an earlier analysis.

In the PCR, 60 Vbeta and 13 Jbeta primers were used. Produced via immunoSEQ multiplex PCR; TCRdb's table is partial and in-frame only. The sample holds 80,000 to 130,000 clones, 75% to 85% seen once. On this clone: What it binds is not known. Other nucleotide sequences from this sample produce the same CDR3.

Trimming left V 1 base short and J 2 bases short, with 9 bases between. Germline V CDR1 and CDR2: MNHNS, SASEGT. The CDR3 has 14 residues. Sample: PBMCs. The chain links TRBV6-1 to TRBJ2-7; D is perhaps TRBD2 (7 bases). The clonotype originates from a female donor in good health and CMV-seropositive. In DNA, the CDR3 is TGTGCCAGCAGTGAAGGGGGGGGGCCCTACGAGCAGTACTTC. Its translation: CASSEGGGPYEQYF.